This T cell receptor beta chain was sequenced in a study of shared clonotypes between healthy human individuals (dated by TCRdb to the early 2020s). In the study overall: A couple of women and a few men aged 18 to 49 years were included in the cohort. For each donor, CD4 naive and CD4 memory were each run on three plates, CD8 naive on two plates, and CD8 memory on one plate. The study deeply sequenced blood TCR repertoires of five healthy adults to estimate repertoire size and the extent of clonotype sharing between individuals. Libraries were prepared and TCR repertoires were sequenced by different laboratories using diverse techniques, in order to increase sequencing depth and limit assay-specific biases. Each donor's leukapheresis produced roughly between about 0.85 and 10 billion PBMCs.

Using the deep immunoSEQ assay, multiplex PCR amplified TCR CDR3 regions from genomic DNA. Extracted genomic DNA from each cell subset was spread evenly across all wells of several immunoSEQ 96-well plates, with each plate serving as a replicate. Each replicate PCR for sorted subsets received approximately 220 ng genomic DNA, equal to 30,000 or so T cell genomes. Purified libraries were quantified with a Qubit 3.0 fluorometer, sized on a Bioanalyzer 2100, and re-quantified with the KAPA Library Quantification kit. A separate single-read 150-cycle Illumina NextSeq 550 flow cell was used to sequence each immunoSEQ 96-well plate. In the authors' own workflow: The immunoSEQ output contained only junctional sequences without quality scores, so filtering could not match that applied to full-length reads. To assign V/J genes and CDR3, sequences were annotated against IMGT germline references using PyIR, a Python wrapper for IgBLAST v1.9. Reads were removed for weak V/J assignments (E-value above 1e-6), missing CDR3, stop codons, out-of-frame junctions, or ambiguous translated residues. V3J clonotypes were defined as sequences sharing an identical inferred V gene, J gene, and CDR3 amino acid sequence. The percentage overlap between two repertoires was calculated by dividing the number of shared unique clonotypes by the size of the smaller repertoire. Repertoire richness was assessed with RTK rarefaction, the Chao1 estimator, and Recon v2.1 estimates of unobserved clonotypes. OLGA was used to compute generation probabilities for all TCRbeta clonotypes that the gDNA method yielded from several donors. In its TCRdb copy, this immuneACCESS table keeps in-frame sequences only and misses some clones. Where compared with another copy, unresolved V genes explain less than half of these, and the others have no known cause. The V and J calls and clone size are taken from that table; D and trimming were inferred from the DNA. The sample profile shows roughly 2,300,000 clones; approximately 90% of them were found once. About 0.36% of the sample is in the top ten clones.

The research as a whole found: Rarefaction of sorted-subset datasets indicated incomplete sequencing despite the large sequencing depth. The small number of donors limited the genetic and exposure-history diversity represented. Naive subsets generally had larger estimated clonotype richness than memory subsets did. When four donors were compared, the shared fraction of clonotypes was roughly 5% for naive CD4, over 3% for naive CD8, about 2.5% for memory CD4, and less than 0.45% for memory CD8. Pairwise subsampling indicated that sequencing depth was expected to affect the degree of clonotype sharing among donors. Compared with non-shared clonotypes, clonotypes shared by all four sorted-subset donors had higher generation probabilities. Sampling was restricted to blood, and TCR repertoires in tissue are likely to differ from TCR repertoires in blood.

On this clone: The target of this receptor is not known. Qualities for individual bases were not recorded, and no much larger clone is one base off.

The donors were healthy, HIV-negative adults with no recently reported acute infections or vaccinations. All donors were Caucasian adults living in Nashville, Tennessee, USA. CD4+ T cells were enriched through magnetic negative selection, after which naive cells were positively selected on CD45RA and the remaining negative fraction served as the memory subset. Blood was collected by leukapheresis, and PBMCs were isolated by Ficoll-Histopaque density gradient centrifugation and then cryopreserved in liquid nitrogen vapor phase. Analytical flow cytometry was used to check the purity and quantity of each magnetically sorted T cell population. Genomic DNA was isolated from every sorted fraction and measured by UV absorbance on a Nanodrop 2000c. From the cysteine through the phenylalanine, the CDR3 covers 14 amino acids. The CDR3 DNA has 42 bases and is translated from base 1. CDR1 is given as SGHRS and CDR2 as YFSETQ, both from the germline V gene. V is pruned by 6 bases and J by 3 bases, leaving 8 bases of the junction without a gene match.

The chain is made from TRBV5-1 and TRBJ2-5, and 7 junctional nucleotides match TRBD1. Sequenced: naive CD4+ T cells from PBMCs. This sample's cell subset or site label indicates: CD45RA+ positively selected. The receptor's source is a young man in good health. Some clones in this sample may be carry-over from other donors' samples. The CDR3 here reads CASTRRGGEETQYF. The DNA reads as follows: TGCGCCAGCACCCGACGAGGGGGCGAAGAGACCCAGTACTTC.